Below are 13 T cell receptor beta chains sequenced from a single sample in a study of T cells in localized non-small cell lung cancer. Only in-frame clones appear in the TCRdb table, and some are missing; sequencing was by immunoSEQ multiplex PCR. The sample lists about 19,000 clones; about 89% were seen once. The sequencing here drew on peripheral blood, taken before any cancer treatment. These receptors all stem from a male donor aged 60 or older with stage I squamous cell lung carcinoma.

The J gene is TRBJ2-1, the V gene TRBV28; 8 positions agree with TRBD2. This CDR3 comprises 14 residues. The V segment lost 8 bases and the J segment 4 bases; nucleotides outside the gene matches: 7. The V gene's germline CDR1 is MDHEN and CDR2 SYDVKM. The CDR3 DNA is TGTGCCAGCGGCCGGGGACTAGGATACAATGAGCAGTTCTTC. This codes for CASGRGLGYNEQFF. The variable domain in full, with the rest retrieved from reference TRBV28 and TRBJ2-1, is DVKVTQSSRYLVKRTGEKVFLECVQDMDHENMFWYRQDPGLGLRLIYFSYDVKMKEKGDIPEGYSVSREKKERFSLILESASTNQTSMYLCASGRGLGYNEQFFGPGTRLTVL.

This chain connects TRBV28 to TRBJ1-1; D gene ambiguous. V gave up 4 bases and J gave up 3 bases, with 12 bases separating them. There are 14 residues in the CDR3. Looked up from germline, CDR1 is MDHEN and CDR2 is SYDVKM. As DNA, the CDR3 is TGTGCCAGCAGTTCGGGCGGCGCGGACACTGAAGCTTTCTTT. It translates to CASSSGGADTEAFF.

This clone was picked up one time. The chain couples TRBV7-6 to TRBJ2-2; 8 bases line up with TRBD2. Trimming at V came to 5 bases and at J to 0 bases, leaving 8 bases not matched to a gene. CDR1 and CDR2 from the germline V gene are SGHVS and FNYEAQ. The CDR3 extends over 17 amino acids. The CDR3 DNA follows: TGTGCCAGCAGCCGCCAACTAGCGGCCGCGAACACCGGGGAGCTGTTTTTT. This encodes CASSRQLAAANTGELFF.

The chain combines TRBV11-2 with TRBJ2-7; D perhaps matches TRBD2 (6 bases). Germline V gives CDR1 SGHAT, CDR2 FQNNGV. Deletions cut 5 bases from V and 7 bases from J, with 18 bases between. This CDR3 is 14 amino acids long. CDR3 amino acids: CASSLRDGSLEQYF. Here the CDR3 DNA reads TGTGCCAGCAGCCTCCGGGACGGGAGTTTAGAGCAGTACTTC.

The gene calls are TRBV4-3 and TRBJ1-1, with a weak D call TRBD1 (6 bases). Germline CDR1 LGHNA, CDR2 YSLEER. The length of the CDR3 is 14 residues. The ends were cut back, 3 bases at V and 0 bases at J, with 8 bases in the middle. In DNA, the CDR3 is TGCGCCAGCAGCCATGGACAGATGAACACTGAAGCTTTCTTT. It is translated as CASSHGQMNTEAFF.

J is TRBJ2-1 and V is TRBV9; 8 nucleotides agree with TRBD1. In germline, CDR1 is SGDLS, CDR2 YYNGEE. This CDR3 is 19 amino acids long. The V and J ends lost 3 bases and 9 bases, in that order; junction bases with no gene match: 23. The CDR3 sequence is CASSAGQGVAASFGSEQFF. CDR3 coding DNA: TGTGCCAGCAGCGCTGGACAGGGTGTGGCGGCTAGTTTTGGTTCTGAGCAGTTCTTC. Drawing the rest from reference TRBV9 and TRBJ2-1, the complete variable domain is DSGVTQTPKHLITATGQRVTLRCSPRSGDLSVYWYQQSLDQGLQFLIQYYNGEERAKGNILERFSAQQFPDLHSELNLSSLELGDSALYFCASSAGQGVAASFGSEQFFGPGTRLTVL.

The rearrangement links TRBV27 to TRBJ2-3; D perhaps matches TRBD1 (5 bases). From germline, CDR1 is MNHEY and CDR2 SMNVEV (reference sequence). The CDR3 covers 14 residues. With 4 bases removed from V and 2 bases from J, the gap between germline ends came to 10 bases. The CDR3 DNA reads as TGTGCCAGCAGTTCACAGGATCCCACAGATACGCAGTATTTT. Its translation is CASSSQDPTDTQYF.

The chain has TRBV9 and TRBJ2-7; 10 positions agree with TRBD1. V gave up 5 bases and J gave up 7 bases; unmatched junction bases: 15. This CDR3 comprises 16 residues. Looked up from germline, CDR1 is SGDLS and CDR2 is YYNGEE. CDR3 sequence reads: CASSKTGTGVTGEQYF. The CDR3 DNA reads as TGTGCCAGCAGTAAAACCGGGACAGGGGTAACGGGGGAGCAGTACTTC.

The chain recombines TRBV28 with TRBJ2-7, with TRBD2 matching over 8 bases. This CDR3 spans 16 amino acids. V shed 6 bases, J shed 0 bases, and the junction held 10 bases outside the gene matches. The germline gives CDR1 MDHEN, CDR2 SYDVKM. CDR3 nucleotides: TGTGCCAGCAGCCAATCGGGGGGGAGAGTCTCCTACGAGCAGTACTTC. This gives the protein CASSQSGGRVSYEQYF.

DNA of the CDR3: TGTGCCAGCAGCGCCGGGGCCTCCTCCTACAATGAGCAGTTCTTC. The encoded protein is CASSAGASSYNEQFF. The rearrangement uses TRBV9 and TRBJ2-1; D tentatively fits TRBD1 or TRBD2 (5 bases each). V lost 3 bases and J 0 bases, leaving 10 bases between the germline ends. This CDR3 has 15 residues. Germline CDR1 reads SGDLS; CDR2 reads YYNGEE.

The CDR3 coding sequence is TGCAGCGCCGGGAACAGGGCTAATGAAAAACTGTTTTTT. Translation gives CSAGNRANEKLFF. The gene calls are TRBV29-1 and TRBJ1-4, with D possibly being TRBD1 (6 bases). The CDR3 runs 13 residues. Germline V lookup: CDR1 SQVTM, CDR2 ANQGSEA. V was trimmed by 7 bases and J by 3 bases, leaving 12 bases between them. Complete variable domain (other parts from reference TRBV29-1 and TRBJ1-4): SAVISQKPSRDICQRGTSLTIQCQVDSQVTMMFWYRQQPGQSLTLIATANQGSEATYESGFVIDKFPISRPNLTFSTLTVSNMSPEDSSIYLCSAGNRANEKLFFGSGTQLSVL.

This clone was observed a few times. The chain joins TRBV2 to TRBJ2-7; 7 nucleotides align to TRBD1. Germline V gives CDR1 SNHLY, CDR2 FYNNEI. The CDR3 spans 13 residues. The trim removed 6 bases at V and 3 bases at J, leaving 5 bases unmatched. CDR3 sequence reads: CASRDDRVYEQYF. DNA of the CDR3: TGTGCCAGCAGGGATGACAGGGTCTACGAGCAGTACTTC.

V is TRBV6-4 and J is TRBJ2-3; D tentatively reads TRBD1 or TRBD2 (5 bases each). In germline, CDR1 is MRHNA, CDR2 SNTAGT. This CDR3 contains 15 residues. V was trimmed by 3 bases and J by 4 bases, leaving 14 bases between them. CDR3 region: CASSEGGGAADTQYF. CDR3 DNA: TGTGCCAGCAGTGAGGGTGGGGGAGCAGCAGATACGCAGTATTTT.